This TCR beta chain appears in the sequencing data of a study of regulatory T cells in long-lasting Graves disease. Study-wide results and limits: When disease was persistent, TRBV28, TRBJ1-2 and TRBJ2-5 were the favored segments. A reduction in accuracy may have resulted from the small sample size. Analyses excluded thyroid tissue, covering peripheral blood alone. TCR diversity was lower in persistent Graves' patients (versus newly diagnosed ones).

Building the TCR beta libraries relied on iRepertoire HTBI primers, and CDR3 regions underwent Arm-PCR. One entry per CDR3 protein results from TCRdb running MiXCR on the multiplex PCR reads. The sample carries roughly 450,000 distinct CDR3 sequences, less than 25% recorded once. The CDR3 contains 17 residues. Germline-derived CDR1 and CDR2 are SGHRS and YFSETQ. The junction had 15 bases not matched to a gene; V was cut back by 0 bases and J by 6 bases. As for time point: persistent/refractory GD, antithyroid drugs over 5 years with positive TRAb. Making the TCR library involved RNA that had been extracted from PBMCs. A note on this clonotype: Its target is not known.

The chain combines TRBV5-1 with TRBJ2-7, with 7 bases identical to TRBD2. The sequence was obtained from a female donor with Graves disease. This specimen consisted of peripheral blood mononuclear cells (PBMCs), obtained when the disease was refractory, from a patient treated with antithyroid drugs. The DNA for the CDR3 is TGCGCCAGCAGCTTGGCGGATTGGGGACTAAAAACGGGCGAGCAGTACTTC. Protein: CASSLADWGLKTGEQYF.